The TCR beta chain under discussion was sequenced for a study of blood T cell repertoires in COVID-19. V lost 0 bases and J 8 bases, leaving 17 bases between the germline ends. Germline V gives CDR1 MNHEY, CDR2 SVGAGI. The CDR3 is made up of 16 amino acids. The protocol was immunoSEQ multiplex PCR, while the TCRdb copy is restricted to in-frame clones and leaves out a portion. The sample lists 380,000 or so clones; approximately 87% were seen once. Residents of 24 US areas, aged about 18 to 95 years, made up the participants. The receptor's source is a woman aged 25 to 39 with acute COVID-19. The V gene is TRBV6-5, the J gene TRBJ1-3; D gene uncertain. Sample: PBMCs or T cells enriched from blood (not recorded which). CDR3 amino acids: CASSYSRSAARDTIYF. The CDR3, as DNA: TGTGCCAGCAGTTACTCGAGGTCCGCGGCGCGAGACACCATATATTTT.